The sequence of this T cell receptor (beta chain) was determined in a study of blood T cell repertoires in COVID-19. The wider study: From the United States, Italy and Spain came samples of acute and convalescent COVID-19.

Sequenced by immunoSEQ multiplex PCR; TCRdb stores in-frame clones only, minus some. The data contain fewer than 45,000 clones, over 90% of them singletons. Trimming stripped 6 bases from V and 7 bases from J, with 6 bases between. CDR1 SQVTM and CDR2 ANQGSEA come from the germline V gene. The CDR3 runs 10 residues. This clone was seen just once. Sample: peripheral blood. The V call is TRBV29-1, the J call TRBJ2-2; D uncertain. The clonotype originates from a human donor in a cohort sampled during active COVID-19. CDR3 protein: CSVPFGELFF. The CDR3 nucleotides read TGCAGCGTCCCTTTCGGGGAGCTGTTTTTT.